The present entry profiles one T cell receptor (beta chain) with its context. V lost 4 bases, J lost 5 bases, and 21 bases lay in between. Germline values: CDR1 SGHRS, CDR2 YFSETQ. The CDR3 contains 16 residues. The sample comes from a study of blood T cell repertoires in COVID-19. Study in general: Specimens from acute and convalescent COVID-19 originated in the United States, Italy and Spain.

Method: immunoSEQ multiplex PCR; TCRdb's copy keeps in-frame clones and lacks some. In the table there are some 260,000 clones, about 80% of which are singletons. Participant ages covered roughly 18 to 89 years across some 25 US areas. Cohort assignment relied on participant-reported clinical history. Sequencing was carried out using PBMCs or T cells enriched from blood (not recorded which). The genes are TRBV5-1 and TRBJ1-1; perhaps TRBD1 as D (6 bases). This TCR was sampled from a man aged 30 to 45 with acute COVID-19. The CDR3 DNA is TGCGCCAGCAGCCAAGGGGGAGGGAGGTGGTCGACTGAAGCTTTCTTT. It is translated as CASSQGGGRWSTEAFF.